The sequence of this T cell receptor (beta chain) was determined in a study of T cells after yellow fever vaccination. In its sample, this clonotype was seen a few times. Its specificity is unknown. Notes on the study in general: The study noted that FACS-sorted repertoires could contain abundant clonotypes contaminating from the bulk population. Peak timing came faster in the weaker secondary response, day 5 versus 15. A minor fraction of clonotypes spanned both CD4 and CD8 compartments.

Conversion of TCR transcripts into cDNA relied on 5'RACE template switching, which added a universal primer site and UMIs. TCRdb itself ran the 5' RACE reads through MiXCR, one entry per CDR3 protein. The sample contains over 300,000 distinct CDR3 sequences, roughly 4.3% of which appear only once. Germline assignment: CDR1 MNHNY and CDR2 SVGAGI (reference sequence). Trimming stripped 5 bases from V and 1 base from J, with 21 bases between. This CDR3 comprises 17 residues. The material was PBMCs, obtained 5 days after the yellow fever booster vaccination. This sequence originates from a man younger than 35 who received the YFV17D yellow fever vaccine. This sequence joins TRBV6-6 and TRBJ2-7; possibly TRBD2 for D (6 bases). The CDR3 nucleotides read TGTGCCAGCAGTCCTCCTCCTAGCGTTGGGTTTTCCTACGAGCAGTACGTC. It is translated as CASSPPPSVGFSYEQYV.